A selection of T cell receptor beta chains follows, all from one sample in a study of blood T cell repertoires in COVID-19. TCRdb keeps only in-frame clones here, not all; method: immunoSEQ multiplex PCR. The table includes about 160,000 clones, 75% to 90% detected once. Sequenced sample: PBMCs or T cells enriched from blood (not recorded which). Receptors originate from a woman aged 55-70 years who had recovered from COVID-19. CDR3s include the opening cysteine and the closing phenylalanine or tryptophan. The D gene is left open where the match is weak. Some rows have no size entry. The others give once, few or many, or a class for an expanded clone.

CDR3nt,CDR3aa,v_gene,abundance,j_gene,d_gene
TGTGCCAGTAGTATAGGGGGGCGAGATACGCAGTATTTT,CASSIGGRDTQYF,TRBV19,-,TRBJ2-3,-
TGTGCCAGCAGCTTAGCGGGCCCCGGCAGGGACATTCAGTACTTC,CASSLAGPGRDIQYF,TRBV11-2,-,TRBJ2-4,-
TGTGCCAGTAGTATAGACGACAGTAGGTATAGCAATCAGCCCCAGCATTTT,CASSIDDSRYSNQPQHF,TRBV19,-,TRBJ1-5,-
TGTGCCAGCAACCCCGGGGGGATGAACACTGAAGCTTTCTTT,CASNPGGMNTEAFF,TRBV7-2,-,TRBJ1-1,-
TGTGCCAGTAGCGAGGGAAGGCAGCCATTCTATGGCTACACCTTC,CASSEGRQPFYGYTF,TRBV19,-,TRBJ1-2,-
TGTGCCAGCTCACCACCAGTTACTAGCGGGTTCTGGACAGATACGCAGTATTTT,CASSPPVTSGFWTDTQYF,TRBV18,-,TRBJ2-3,TRBD2
TGCAGCGTTGGTTCCGGGACAACTGGAGGCCACGCCTATGGCTACACCTTC,CSVGSGTTGGHAYGYTF,TRBV29-1,-,TRBJ1-2,-
TGTGCCAGCAGGAAGGGGGGGCCTCATGGCAATGAGCAGTTCTTC,CASRKGGPHGNEQFF,TRBV7-2,-,TRBJ2-1,-
TGTGCCACCAGCAGAAGTATAGAAGCAACCTACGAGCAGTACTTC,CATSRSIEATYEQYF,TRBV15,-,TRBJ2-7,-
TGTGCCAGCAGCCACCTACCGGGCGGACTGGAAGAGCAGTACTTC,CASSHLPGGLEEQYF,TRBV3-1/TRBV3-2,-,TRBJ2-7,-
TGTGCCAGCAGCGTAGGGACGGCCTCGGGGCAGCCCCAGCATTTT,CASSVGTASGQPQHF,TRBV9,-,TRBJ1-5,-
TGCAGCGTTGAAACTCAGGTCTTCCCATACGAGCAGTACTTC,CSVETQVFPYEQYF,TRBV29-1,-,TRBJ2-7,-
TGCGCCAGCCGGGGGACTTTGAACACTGAAGCTTTCTTT,CASRGTLNTEAFF,TRBV10-1,once,TRBJ1-1,-
TGTGCCAGCAGTTTTGTTGCAGGGGCTAGCGGGGGAATAAGCTCCTACAATGAGCAGTTCTTC,CASSFVAGASGGISSYNEQFF,TRBV27,-,TRBJ2-1,TRBD2
TGTGCCAGCTCATCCCTCCGCCGGGTTGCCTATGGCTACACCTTC,CASSSLRRVAYGYTF,TRBV18,-,TRBJ1-2,-
TGTGCCAGCAGTGAAACGACAGGCGGGGGGCCCCAGCATTTT,CASSETTGGGPQHF,TRBV6-1,-,TRBJ1-5,-
TGTGCCAGCAGCTTGCAGGGAAGCACAGATACGCAGTATTTT,CASSLQGSTDTQYF,TRBV5-6,-,TRBJ2-3,-
TGTGCCAGCAGCCCGACACGAAACTATGGCTACACCTTC,CASSPTRNYGYTF,TRBV9,-,TRBJ1-2,-
TGTGCCAGCAGTCCCCCGGGGGGCTATGGCTACACCTTC,CASSPPGGYGYTF,TRBV6-6,-,TRBJ1-2,-
TGTGCCAGCAGCTTAGGGGGGGGCTTTTATAGCAATCAGCCCCAGCATTTT,CASSLGGGFYSNQPQHF,TRBV7-2,-,TRBJ1-5,-
TGTGCCAGCTCACCACTCGATGAGCAGTTCTTC,CASSPLDEQFF,TRBV18,-,TRBJ2-1,-
TGTGCCAGCAGGGACAGGGTGAACTATGGCTACACCTTC,CASRDRVNYGYTF,TRBV6-5,-,TRBJ1-2,TRBD1
TGTGCCAGCACTGGTAGGCGGGACTCCACAGATACGCAGTATTTT,CASTGRRDSTDTQYF,TRBV2,few,TRBJ2-3,-
TGCAGCGTTGAAGGGCTCGGGACTATTCAAGAGACCCAGTACTTC,CSVEGLGTIQETQYF,TRBV29-1,once,TRBJ2-5,TRBD2
TGTGCCAGCAGTTACTCGATAGCAGCAATTAGAAATGAGCAGTTCTTC,CASSYSIAAIRNEQFF,TRBV6-5,-,TRBJ2-1,-
TGTGCCAGCAGCACGGGACTAAGCACAGATACGCAGTATTTT,CASSTGLSTDTQYF,TRBV7-2,-,TRBJ2-3,TRBD2
TGTGCCAGCAGTGAAGCCCAGTATAGCAATCAGCCCCAGCATTTT,CASSEAQYSNQPQHF,TRBV6-1,-,TRBJ1-5,-
TGTGCCAGCAGGCTTAGTATGGGCCCCGGGGAGCTGTTTTTT,CASRLSMGPGELFF,TRBV5-6,-,TRBJ2-2,-
TGCAGTGCTCCTATAAATGAAAAACTGTTTTTT,CSAPINEKLFF,TRBV20-1,-,TRBJ1-4,-
TGCGCCAGCAGCAGATATACAGCACCCAATTCCCTTTCCTCCTACGAGCAGTACTTC,CASSRYTAPNSLSSYEQYF,TRBV5-1,-,TRBJ2-7,-
TGTGCCAGCAGCTTATCTAGCGGGGGTATCTCCTACGAGCAGTACTTC,CASSLSSGGISYEQYF,TRBV7-8,few,TRBJ2-7,TRBD2
TGTGCCATCAGCGGAACCACCCAGGGGCTCAGTGAAGCTTTCTTT,CAISGTTQGLSEAFF,TRBV10-3,-,TRBJ1-1,-
TGTGCCAGCACCCAGGTGGGTCAGCCCCAGCATTTT,CASTQVGQPQHF,TRBV12-3/TRBV12-4,-,TRBJ1-5,-
TGTGCCAGCAGCCCGACAGGGGCGAAAAGTATCTATGGCTACACCTTC,CASSPTGAKSIYGYTF,TRBV3-1/TRBV3-2,-,TRBJ1-2,TRBD1
TGTGCCAGCAGCAAAGGAGTAGTTCCCCGCGAGCAGTACTTC,CASSKGVVPREQYF,TRBV21-1,-,TRBJ2-7,-
TGTGCCATCACCGGACAGGGGGCTACAGATACGCAGTATTTT,CAITGQGATDTQYF,TRBV10-3,-,TRBJ2-3,TRBD1
TGTGCCAGCAGTTGGAGAGAGAATTCACCCCTCCACTTT,CASSWRENSPLHF,TRBV12-3/TRBV12-4,-,TRBJ1-6,-
TGTGCCAGCAGCTTAGTTGGCGGGGGGTACTACGAGCAGTACTTC,CASSLVGGGYYEQYF,TRBV7-2,-,TRBJ2-7,TRBD2
TGTGCCAGCAGACCCATGCCATCAATATCAGTTCAGGGTTTTTATGAAAAACTGTTTTTT,CASRPMPSISVQGFYEKLFF,TRBV21-1,-,TRBJ1-4,-
TGTGCCAGCAGCCAACAAAGACAGGGGGTTGATGGCTACACCTTC,CASSQQRQGVDGYTF,TRBV3-1/TRBV3-2,-,TRBJ1-2,TRBD1
TGTGCCAGCAGCCAAGGTTCAGGGATCAATCAGCCCCAGCATTTT,CASSQGSGINQPQHF,TRBV3-1/TRBV3-2,-,TRBJ1-5,-
TGTGCCAGCAGCGTAGAATTTCTCTATGGCTACACCTTC,CASSVEFLYGYTF,TRBV9,-,TRBJ1-2,-
TGTGCCAGCAGCTTAGCGGGGAACTATGGCTACACCTTC,CASSLAGNYGYTF,TRBV7-3,few,TRBJ1-2,-
TGTGCCAGCAGTTACTTCTCACAGGGGTTGTACACTGAAGCTTTCTTT,CASSYFSQGLYTEAFF,TRBV6-5,-,TRBJ1-1,TRBD1
TGTGCCAGCAGTTACCCCTCGGGGGAGCAGTTCTTC,CASSYPSGEQFF,TRBV6-5,-,TRBJ2-1,-